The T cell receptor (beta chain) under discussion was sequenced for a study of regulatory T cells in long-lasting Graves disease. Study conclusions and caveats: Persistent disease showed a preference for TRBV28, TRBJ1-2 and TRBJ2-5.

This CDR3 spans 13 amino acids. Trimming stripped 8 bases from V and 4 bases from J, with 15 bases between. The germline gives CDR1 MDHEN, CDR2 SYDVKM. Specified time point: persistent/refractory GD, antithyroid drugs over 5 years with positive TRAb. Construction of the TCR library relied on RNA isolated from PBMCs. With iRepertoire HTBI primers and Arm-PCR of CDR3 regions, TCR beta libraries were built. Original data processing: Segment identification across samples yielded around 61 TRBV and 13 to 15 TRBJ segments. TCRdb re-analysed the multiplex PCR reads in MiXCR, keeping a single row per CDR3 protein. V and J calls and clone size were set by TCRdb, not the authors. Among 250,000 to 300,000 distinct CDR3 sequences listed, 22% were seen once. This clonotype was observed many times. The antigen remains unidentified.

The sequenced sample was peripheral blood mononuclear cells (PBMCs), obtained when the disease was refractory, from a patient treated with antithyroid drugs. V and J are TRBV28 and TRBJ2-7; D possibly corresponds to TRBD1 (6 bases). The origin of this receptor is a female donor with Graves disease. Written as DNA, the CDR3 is TGTGCCAGCCGGAGCGCAGGGGTATACGAGCAGTACTTC. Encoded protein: CASRSAGVYEQYF.